Listed here are 21 T cell receptor beta chains from one sample, sequenced in a study of blood T cells in healthy people across ages. With a J-beta primer mix and a sample-barcoded 5' primer, a second PCR ran about 7 to 12 cycles. TCRdb fed the 5' RACE reads into MiXCR, producing one record per CDR3 protein. The sample has fewer than 2,000,000 distinct CDR3 sequences; about 31% are singletons. The sequencing sample was made of blood. These receptors all come from a woman aged 25 to 39 in good health.

The rearrangement joins TRBV7-9 to TRBJ2-5; 15 positions agree with TRBD2. Judging by the DNA end, TRBJ2-7 fits better; the J call may be wrong. There are 17 residues in the CDR3. CDR1 SEHNR and CDR2 FQNEAQ come from the germline V gene (reference sequence). In nucleotides, the CDR3 is TGTGCCGGCAACCCGGGACTAGCGGGAGGTGGTGTCTACGAGCAGTACTTC. Encoded protein: CAGNPGLAGGGVYEQYF.

The sample holds many counts of this clonotype. The chain recombines TRBV12-3 or TRBV12-4 with TRBJ2-7; no definite D call. V lost 6 bases to trimming and J lost 0 bases, with 6 bases between them. The CDR3 covers 12 residues. The CDR3 DNA follows: TGTGCCAGCAGCCATAGCTCCTACGAGCAGTACTTC. It translates to CASSHSSYEQYF.

This clonotype has more than one count but fewer than ten. The genes are TRBV12-3 or TRBV12-4 and TRBJ1-6; tentative D call: TRBD1 (5 bases). This CDR3 comprises 15 residues. V was cut by 1 base and J by 7 bases, with 11 bases left in between. DNA for the CDR3: TGTGCCAGCAGTTTAGAGCAGGGAGGAAATTCACCCCTCCACTTT. Translated: CASSLEQGGNSPLHF.

CDR3 amino acids: CASSVDGADTDTQYF. Here the CDR3 DNA reads TGTGCCAGCAGCGTGGACGGCGCTGACACAGATACGCAGTATTTT. This chain links TRBV7-8 with TRBJ2-3, with D unclear. The CDR3 covers 15 residues. Per germline, CDR1 SGHVS and CDR2 FQNEAQ. The V gene lost 5 bases and the J gene lost 2 bases, with 14 bases spanning the gap.

Remarks on this clonotype: A junction boundary mismatches the germline segment, possibly from a read error. The rearrangement joins TRBV27 to TRBJ1-1; D not certain. The germline gives CDR1 MNHEY, CDR2 SMNVEV (reference sequence). CDR3 length: 14 residues. The CDR3 reads CASSYSSSNAEAFF. The DNA of the CDR3 is TGTGCCAGCAGTTACTCATCTTCGAACGCTGAAGCTTTCTTT.

About this clonotype itself: A single base separates this from a much larger clone, so it may be a read error. The chain couples TRBV5-1 to TRBJ2-7; D perhaps matches TRBD1 (6 bases). The CDR3 has 16 amino acids. Germline values: CDR1 SGHRS, CDR2 YFSETQ. V lost 0 bases and J lost 2, with 15 bases in between. As DNA, the CDR3 is TGCGCCAGCAGCTTGGGACGGGCAGGGGAAGCCTACGAGCAGTACTTC. Translation: CASSLGRAGEAYEQYF.

This clonotype was seen a handful of times. The J gene is TRBJ2-1, the V gene TRBV12-5; D is ambiguous. From germline, CDR1 is LGHNT and CDR2 FRNRAP. V dropped 4 bases and J dropped 5 bases, with 15 bases sitting between them. The CDR3 spans 15 residues. The CDR3 sequence is CASGSGLGYDNEQFF. In nucleotides, the CDR3 is TGTGCTAGTGGTTCTGGATTGGGGTACGACAATGAGCAGTTCTTC.

The chain employs TRBV11-2 and TRBJ2-5, with D perhaps TRBD2 (6 bases). Trimming stripped 5 bases from V and 3 bases from J, with 19 bases between. The CDR3 spans 16 residues. CDR1 is SGHAT, CDR2 FQNNGV, per germline. The DNA of the CDR3 is TGTGCCAGCAGCCCCCTACCGGGACTCGTAAAAGAGACCCAGTACTTC. This codes for CASSPLPGLVKETQYF.

This chain joins TRBV5-8 and TRBJ1-5; D gene unclear. CDR3 length equals 14 residues. In germline, CDR1 is SGHTS, CDR2 YDEGEE. V was shortened by 4 bases and J by 2 bases, with 10 bases between the two germline ends. In DNA form, the CDR3 reads TGTGCCAGCAGCATTTACAGTGGCAATCAGCCCCAGCATTTT. Amino acids: CASSIYSGNQPQHF.

This clonotype was counted between two and nine times. The rearrangement uses TRBV10-3 and TRBJ2-7, with a possible D match to TRBD2 (6 bases). Trimming pared 4 bases from V and 0 bases from J, leaving 13 bases between. Per germline, CDR1 ENHRY and CDR2 SYGVKD. The CDR3 totals 15 residues. The CDR3 DNA is TGTGCCATCAGTGTCGACGGGGGAAGCTCCTACGAGCAGTACTTC. It yields the protein CAISVDGGSSYEQYF.

This clonotype was observed a single time. The chain uses TRBV5-1 and TRBJ2-7, with 10 bases aligning to TRBD1. The CDR3 totals 18 residues. The V gene end was trimmed by 4 bases and the J gene end by 3 bases; junction bases not matched to a gene: 16. Germline V gene lookup returns CDR1 SGHRS and CDR2 YFSETQ. CDR3 region: CASSPGGTGVSLYYEQYF. CDR3 sequence (DNA): TGCGCCAGCAGCCCCGGGGGGACAGGGGTTTCCCTTTACTACGAGCAGTACTTC.

Here the CDR3 reads CASSSGGGGRGEQYF. The CDR3 DNA is TGTGCCAGCAGTTCCGGGGGGGGCGGGAGAGGCGAGCAGTACTTC. The chain carries TRBV7-9 and TRBJ2-7; 8 nucleotides align to TRBD2. The junction had 13 bases not matched to a gene; V was cut back by 6 bases and J by 6 bases. This CDR3 has 15 residues. CDR1 and CDR2 (germline): SEHNR, FQNEAQ (reference sequence).

To note about this clonotype: As the CDR3 is not closed by the conserved phenylalanine or tryptophan, this likely results from a read error. It is unclear where the CDR3 begins or ends on the DNA, so no DNA is shown, and the CDR3 is as TCRdb lists it. The J gene is TRBJ2-1, the V gene TRBV27; the D call of TRBD2 is as the table states it, not checked on the DNA. A total of 14 residues make up the CDR3, ends included. Germline CDR1 reads MNHEY; CDR2 reads SMNVEV (reference sequence). CDR3 protein: CASSLTSGSSPTTV.

There are many counts of this clonotype. The CDR3 region has the DNA TGCAGTGCTAAAACCGGACTAGCGGGGGCCTCTGGCTACGAGCAGTACTTC. This sequence encodes CSAKTGLAGASGYEQYF. The chain couples TRBV20-1 to TRBJ2-7, with 13 bases matching TRBD2. CDR1 and CDR2 from the germline V gene are DFQATT and SNEGSKA (reference sequence). V dropped 4 bases and J dropped 3; count of bases not matched to a gene: 12. There are 17 residues in the CDR3.

The rearrangement links TRBV4-1 to TRBJ2-7; 9 positions agree with TRBD2. The germline V gene encodes CDR1 MGHRA and CDR2 YSYEKL. Trimming cost V 0 bases and J 2 bases; bases outside gene matches: 11. This CDR3 is 18 amino acids long. CDR3 region: CASSQDSPSSGATYEQYF. Written as DNA, the CDR3 is TGCGCCAGCAGCCAAGATTCCCCCTCTAGCGGGGCTACCTACGAGCAGTACTTC.

This clonotype was observed a few times. V usage is TRBV29-1 and J usage is TRBJ1-1, with D possibly TRBD1 on 5 matching bases. Germline CDR1 reads SQVTM; CDR2 reads ANQGSEA. Trimming took 6 bases from V and 10 from J, leaving 12 bases between them. The length of the CDR3 is 10 residues. The CDR3, as DNA: TGCAGCGTCTACAGGTTGAGAGCTTTCTTT. It encodes CSVYRLRAFF.

This clonotype showed up just a few times. The V call is TRBV5-6, the J call TRBJ2-1; D might be TRBD1 (6 bases). CDR3 length: 16 amino acids. Trimming removed 0 bases from V and 3 bases from J, with 13 bases in between. Germline V gene sequence: CDR1 SGHDT, CDR2 YYEEEE. CDR3 bases: TGTGCCAGCAGCTTGGAAGGGGGTGTCTTCTACAATGAGCAGTTCTTC. Translating gives CASSLEGGVFYNEQFF.

This sequence joins TRBV28 and TRBJ2-5, with D perhaps TRBD1 or TRBD2 (6 bases each). The ends were cut back, 3 bases at V and 2 bases at J, with 13 bases in the middle. The germline V gene has CDR1 MDHEN and CDR2 SYDVKM. CDR3 length: 15 residues. CDR3 bases: TGTGCCAGCAGTTTCCCCCTAGGGGGGCAAGAGACCCAGTACTTC. Protein: CASSFPLGGQETQYF. The entire variable domain, with the rest obtained from reference TRBV28 and TRBJ2-5, is as follows: DVKVTQSSRYLVKRTGEKVFLECVQDMDHENMFWYRQDPGLGLRLIYFSYDVKMKEKGDIPEGYSVSREKKERFSLILESASTNQTSMYLCASSFPLGGQETQYFGPGTRLLVL.

This clonotype was picked up one time. The chain combines TRBV7-3 with TRBJ1-2, with D maybe TRBD1 (5 bases). Per the germline V gene, CDR1 is SGHTA and CDR2 is FQGTGA. The ends were cut back, 4 bases at V and 8 bases at J, with 20 bases in the middle. There are 15 residues in the CDR3. CDR3 sequence: CASSSYSGPYGGYTF. As DNA, the CDR3 is TGTGCCAGCAGCTCCTACTCAGGGCCCTATGGGGGCTACACCTTC.

J is TRBJ1-2 and V is TRBV15, with TRBD1 matching over 11 bases. CDR3 length equals 17 residues. V gave up 4 bases and J gave up 2 bases; unmatched junction bases: 9. CDR1 and CDR2 (germline): LNHNV, YYDKDF (reference sequence). In DNA form, the CDR3 reads TGTGCCACCAGCAAAGGACTGGGACAGGGGGAAAACTATGGCTACACCTTC. Its translation is CATSKGLGQGENYGYTF.

The chain links TRBV30 to TRBJ2-5; D call uncertain. The germline V gene encodes CDR1 GTSNPN and CDR2 SVGIG (reference sequence). CDR3 length equals 11 residues. The V gene lost 1 base and the J gene lost 11 bases, with 11 bases spanning the gap. The CDR3 nucleotides read TGTGCCTGGAGTGCGAGTTACAAGCAGTACTTC. It is translated as CAWSASYKQYF. Combining the CDR3 with reference TRBV30 and TRBJ2-5 gives the whole variable domain SQTIHQWPATLVQPVGSPLSLECTVEGTSNPNLYWYRQAAGRGLQLLFYSVGIGQISSEVPQNLSASRPQDRQFILSSKKLLLSDSGFYLCAWSASYKQYFGPGTRLLVL.